Below, one T cell receptor beta chain is given with its context. What it recognizes is unknown. Data came from immunoSEQ multiplex PCR; TCRdb stores just in-frame clones and leaves some out. The sample holds under 95,000 clones; about 85% are singletons and the top ten take about a sixth. From germline, CDR1 is MNHNS and CDR2 SASEGT. V lost 7 bases and J 0 bases, leaving 12 bases between the germline ends. The CDR3 loop spans 15 amino acids. This sample was taken from a study of OX40 agonist ivuxolimab in advanced cancers. The overall study: Each dose-escalation patient presented with hepatocellular carcinoma, melanoma, renal cell or head and neck cancer.

Study-level findings and limits: Researchers report that CD8+ T cells had, on average, more expanded clones than CD4+.

The material sequenced was CD4+ or CD8+ T cells sorted from blood, taken in a trial of the OX40 agonist ivuxolimab. The genes are TRBV6-1 and TRBJ1-4; D may be TRBD1 (6 bases). This sequence originates from an adult with an advanced solid tumor such as melanoma, head and neck, liver or kidney cancer. The CDR3 DNA is TGTGCCAGCACCTTAGGGGGGGCAACTAATGAAAAACTGTTTTTT. As protein: CASTLGGATNEKLFF.